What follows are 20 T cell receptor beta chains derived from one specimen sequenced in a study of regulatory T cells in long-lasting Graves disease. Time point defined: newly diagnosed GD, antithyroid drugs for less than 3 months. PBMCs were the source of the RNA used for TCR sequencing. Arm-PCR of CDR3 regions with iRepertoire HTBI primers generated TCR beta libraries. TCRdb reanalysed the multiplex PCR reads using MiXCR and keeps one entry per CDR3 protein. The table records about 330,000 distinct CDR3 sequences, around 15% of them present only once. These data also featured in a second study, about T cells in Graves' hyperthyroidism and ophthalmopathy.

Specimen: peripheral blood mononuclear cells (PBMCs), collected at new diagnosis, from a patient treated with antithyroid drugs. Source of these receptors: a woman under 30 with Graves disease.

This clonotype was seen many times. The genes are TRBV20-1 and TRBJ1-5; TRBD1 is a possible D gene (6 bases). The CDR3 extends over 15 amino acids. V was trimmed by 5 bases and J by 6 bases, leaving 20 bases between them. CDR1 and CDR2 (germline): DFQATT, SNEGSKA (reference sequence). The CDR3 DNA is TGCAGTGCTTGGAATTTCAGGGCAGGGGTTCAGCCCCAGCATTTT. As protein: CSAWNFRAGVQPQHF.

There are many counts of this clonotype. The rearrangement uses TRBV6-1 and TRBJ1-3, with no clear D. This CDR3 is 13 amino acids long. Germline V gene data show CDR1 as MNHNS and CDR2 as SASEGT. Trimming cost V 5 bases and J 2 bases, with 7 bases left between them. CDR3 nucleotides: TGTGCCAGCAGTCAACCCACTGGAAACACCATATATTTT. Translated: CASSQPTGNTIYF.

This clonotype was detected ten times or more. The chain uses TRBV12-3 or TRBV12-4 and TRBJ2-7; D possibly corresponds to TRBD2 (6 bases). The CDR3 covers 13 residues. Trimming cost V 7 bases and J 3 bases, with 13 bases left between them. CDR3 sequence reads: CASTLGLNYEQYF. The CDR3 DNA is TGTGCCAGCACCCTGGGACTCAACTACGAGCAGTACTTC.

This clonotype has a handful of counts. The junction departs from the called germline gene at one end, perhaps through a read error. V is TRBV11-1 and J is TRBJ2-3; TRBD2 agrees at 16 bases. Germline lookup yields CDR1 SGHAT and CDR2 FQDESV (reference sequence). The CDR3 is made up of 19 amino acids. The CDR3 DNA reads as TGTGCCGGCAGCCCCGGGACTAGCGGGGGGGCGAGATTGGCAGATACGCAGTATTTT. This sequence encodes CAGSPGTSGGARLADTQYF.

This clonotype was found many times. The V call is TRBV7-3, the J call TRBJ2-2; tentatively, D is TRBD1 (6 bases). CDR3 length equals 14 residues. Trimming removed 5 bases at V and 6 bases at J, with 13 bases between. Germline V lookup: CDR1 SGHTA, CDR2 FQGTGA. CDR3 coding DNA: TGTGCCAGCAGCCAGATGGACAGCTCCGGGGAGCTGTTTTTT. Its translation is CASSQMDSSGELFF.

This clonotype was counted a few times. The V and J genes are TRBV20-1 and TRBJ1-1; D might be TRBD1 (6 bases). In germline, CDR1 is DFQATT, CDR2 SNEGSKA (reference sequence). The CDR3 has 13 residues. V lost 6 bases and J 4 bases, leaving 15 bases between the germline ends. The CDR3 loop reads CSARGGAGTEAFF. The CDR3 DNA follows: TGCAGTGCAAGGGGGGGAGCGGGCACTGAAGCTTTCTTT.

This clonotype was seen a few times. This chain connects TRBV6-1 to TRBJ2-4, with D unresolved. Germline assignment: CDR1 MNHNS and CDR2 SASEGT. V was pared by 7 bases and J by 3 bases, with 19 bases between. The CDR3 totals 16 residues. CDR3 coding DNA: TGTGCCAGCACCCACCTAGTAATGTCAGACAAAAACATTCAGTACTTC. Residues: CASTHLVMSDKNIQYF.

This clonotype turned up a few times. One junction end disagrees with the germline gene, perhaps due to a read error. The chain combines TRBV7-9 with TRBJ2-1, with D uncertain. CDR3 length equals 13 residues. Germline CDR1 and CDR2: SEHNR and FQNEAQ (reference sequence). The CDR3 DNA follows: TGTGTCAGCAGCTTACCCGCGCGGAATGAGCAGTTCTTC. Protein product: CVSSLPARNEQFF.

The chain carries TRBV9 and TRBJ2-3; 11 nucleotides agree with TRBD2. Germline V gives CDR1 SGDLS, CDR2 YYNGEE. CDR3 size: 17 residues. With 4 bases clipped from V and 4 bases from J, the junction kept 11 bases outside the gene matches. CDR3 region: CASSTTLAGAGSDTQYF. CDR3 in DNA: TGTGCCAGCAGCACGACACTAGCGGGAGCGGGATCAGATACGCAGTATTTT.

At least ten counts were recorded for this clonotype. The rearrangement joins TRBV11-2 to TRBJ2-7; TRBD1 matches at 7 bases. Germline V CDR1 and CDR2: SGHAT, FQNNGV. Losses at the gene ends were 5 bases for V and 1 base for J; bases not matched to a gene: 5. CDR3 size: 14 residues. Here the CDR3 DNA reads TGTGCCAGCAGCAAACAGGGGTTATCCTACGAGCAGTACTTC. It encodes CASSKQGLSYEQYF. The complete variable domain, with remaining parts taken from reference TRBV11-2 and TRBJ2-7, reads EAGVAQSPRYKIIEKRQSVAFWCNPISGHATLYWYQQILGQGPKLLIQFQNNGVVDDSQLPKDRFSAERLKGVDSTLKIQPAKLEDSAVYLCASSKQGLSYEQYFGPGTRLTVT.

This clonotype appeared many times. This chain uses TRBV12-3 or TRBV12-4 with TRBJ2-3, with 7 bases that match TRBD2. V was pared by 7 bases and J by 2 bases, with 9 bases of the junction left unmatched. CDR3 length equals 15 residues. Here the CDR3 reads CASTPRERSTDTQYF. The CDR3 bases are TGTGCCAGCACCCCGCGGGAGCGGTCCACAGATACGCAGTATTTT.

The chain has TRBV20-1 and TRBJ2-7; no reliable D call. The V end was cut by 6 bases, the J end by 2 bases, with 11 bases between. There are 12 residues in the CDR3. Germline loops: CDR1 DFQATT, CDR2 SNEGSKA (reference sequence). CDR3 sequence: CSAPIDPYEQYF. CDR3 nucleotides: TGCAGTGCCCCGATTGACCCCTACGAGCAGTACTTC.

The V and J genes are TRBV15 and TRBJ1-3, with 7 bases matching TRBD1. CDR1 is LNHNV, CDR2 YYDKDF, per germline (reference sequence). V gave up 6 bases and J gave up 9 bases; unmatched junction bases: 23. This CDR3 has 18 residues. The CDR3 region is CATSPYSTLQGVPTTIYF. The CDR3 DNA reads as TGTGCCACCAGTCCGTACTCCACCCTCCAGGGGGTACCGACCACCATATATTTT. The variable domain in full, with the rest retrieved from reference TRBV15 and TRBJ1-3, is DAMVIQNPRYQVTQFGKPVTLSCSQTLNHNVMYWYQQKSSQAPKLLFHYYDKDFNNEADTPDNFQSRRPNTSFCFLDIRSPGLGDTAMYLCATSPYSTLQGVPTTIYFGEGSWLTVV.

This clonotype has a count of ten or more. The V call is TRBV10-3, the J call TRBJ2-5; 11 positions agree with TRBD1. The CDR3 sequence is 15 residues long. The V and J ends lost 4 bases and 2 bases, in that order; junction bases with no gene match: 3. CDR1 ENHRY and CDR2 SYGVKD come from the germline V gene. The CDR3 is CAISGGQGAQETQYF. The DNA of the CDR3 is TGTGCCATCAGTGGCGGACAGGGGGCTCAAGAGACCCAGTACTTC.

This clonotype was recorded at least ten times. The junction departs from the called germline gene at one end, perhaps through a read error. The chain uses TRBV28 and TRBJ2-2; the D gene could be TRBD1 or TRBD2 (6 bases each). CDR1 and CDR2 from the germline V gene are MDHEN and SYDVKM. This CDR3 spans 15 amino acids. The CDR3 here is CASSLPGARSGELFF. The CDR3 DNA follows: TGTGCCAGCAGTTTGCCGGGGGCGCGCTCCGGGGAGCTATTTTTT. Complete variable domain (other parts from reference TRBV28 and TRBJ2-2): DVKVTQSSRYLVKRTGEKVFLECVQDMDHENMFWYRQDPGLGLRLIYFSYDVKMKEKGDIPEGYSVSREKKERFSLILESASTNQTSMYLCASSLPGARSGELFFGEGSRLTVL.

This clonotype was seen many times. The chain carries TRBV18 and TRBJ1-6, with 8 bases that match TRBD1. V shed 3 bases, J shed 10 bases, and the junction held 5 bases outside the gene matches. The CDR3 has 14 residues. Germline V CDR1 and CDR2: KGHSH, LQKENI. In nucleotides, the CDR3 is TGTGCCAGCTCACCGCAGGGGGCGAACTCACCCCTCCACTTT. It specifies CASSPQGANSPLHF.

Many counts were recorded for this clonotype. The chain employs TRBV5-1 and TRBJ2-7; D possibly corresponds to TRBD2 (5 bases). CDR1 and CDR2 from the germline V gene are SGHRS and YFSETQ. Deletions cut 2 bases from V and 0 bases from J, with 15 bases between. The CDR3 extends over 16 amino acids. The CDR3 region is CASSFGSFTSSYEQYF. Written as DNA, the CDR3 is TGCGCCAGCAGCTTTGGGAGTTTCACGAGCTCCTACGAGCAGTACTTC.

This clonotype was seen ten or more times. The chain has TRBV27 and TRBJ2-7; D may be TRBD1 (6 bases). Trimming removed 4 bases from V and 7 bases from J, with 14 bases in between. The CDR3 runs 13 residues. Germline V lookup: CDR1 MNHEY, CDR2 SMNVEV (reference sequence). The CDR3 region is CASSSRGSWEQYF. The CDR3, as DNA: TGTGCCAGCAGTTCAAGGGGGTCCTGGGAGCAGTACTTC.

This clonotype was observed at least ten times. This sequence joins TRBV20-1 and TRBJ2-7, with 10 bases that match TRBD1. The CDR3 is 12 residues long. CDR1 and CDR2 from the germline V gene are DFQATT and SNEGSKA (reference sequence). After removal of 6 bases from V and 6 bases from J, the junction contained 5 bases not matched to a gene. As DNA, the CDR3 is TGCAGTGCGGAGACAGGGGGCCCCGAGCAGTACTTC. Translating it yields CSAETGGPEQYF.

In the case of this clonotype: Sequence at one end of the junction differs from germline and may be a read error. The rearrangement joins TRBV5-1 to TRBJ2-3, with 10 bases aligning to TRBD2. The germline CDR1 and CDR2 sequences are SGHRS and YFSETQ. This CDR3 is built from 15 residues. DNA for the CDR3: TGCGCCAGCAGCTTGGTAGCGGGAGGCACAGGTACGCAGTATTTT. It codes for CASSLVAGGTGTQYF.